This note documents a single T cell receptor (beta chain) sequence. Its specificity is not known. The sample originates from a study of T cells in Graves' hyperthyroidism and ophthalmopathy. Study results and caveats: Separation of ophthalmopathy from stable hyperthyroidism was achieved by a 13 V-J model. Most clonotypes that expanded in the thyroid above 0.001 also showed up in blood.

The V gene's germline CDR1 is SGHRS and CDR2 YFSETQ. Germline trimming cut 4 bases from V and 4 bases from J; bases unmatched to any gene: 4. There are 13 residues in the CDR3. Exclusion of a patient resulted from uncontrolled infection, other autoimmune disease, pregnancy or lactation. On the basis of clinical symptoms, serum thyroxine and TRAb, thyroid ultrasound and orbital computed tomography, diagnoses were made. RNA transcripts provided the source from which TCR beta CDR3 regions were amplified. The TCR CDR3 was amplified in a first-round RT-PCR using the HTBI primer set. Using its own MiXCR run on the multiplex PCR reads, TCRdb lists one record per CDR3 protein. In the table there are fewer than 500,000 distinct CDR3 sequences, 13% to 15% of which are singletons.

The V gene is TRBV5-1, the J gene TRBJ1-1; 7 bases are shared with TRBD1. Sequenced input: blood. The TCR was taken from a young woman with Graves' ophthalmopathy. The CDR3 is CASSTAGGTEAFF. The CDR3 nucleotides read TGCGCCAGCAGCACCGCAGGGGGCACTGAAGCTTTCTTT.